The clone carrying this T cell receptor (beta chain) has a handful of counts. This sample was taken from a study of response to subunit inactivated influenza vaccine. Via MiXCR, TCRdb re-called the RT-PCR reads, giving one row per CDR3 protein. The table records hundreds of thousands of distinct CDR3 sequences, around 11% of them present only once. The germline CDR1 and CDR2 sequences are SGHDT and YYEEEE. The CDR3 totals 13 residues. Trimming took 3 bases from V and 2 from J, leaving 9 bases between them. The same sample was also studied in work on T cells expressing NK-cell markers. From that paper: Making the TCR beta cDNA relied on 5'RACE template switching with UMIs. NKG2C+ dominant clonotype frequencies in roughly six donors were about 1.0-8% of CD8+ T cells.

Specimen: PBMCs from blood, collected on the day of vaccination. V and J are TRBV5-6 and TRBJ2-7; D unclear. The clonotype originates from a man aged 50 to 60 who received an inactivated influenza vaccine. The CDR3 spells CASSSLLTYEQYF. The CDR3, as DNA: TGTGCCAGCAGCTCGTTGCTGACCTACGAGCAGTACTTC.